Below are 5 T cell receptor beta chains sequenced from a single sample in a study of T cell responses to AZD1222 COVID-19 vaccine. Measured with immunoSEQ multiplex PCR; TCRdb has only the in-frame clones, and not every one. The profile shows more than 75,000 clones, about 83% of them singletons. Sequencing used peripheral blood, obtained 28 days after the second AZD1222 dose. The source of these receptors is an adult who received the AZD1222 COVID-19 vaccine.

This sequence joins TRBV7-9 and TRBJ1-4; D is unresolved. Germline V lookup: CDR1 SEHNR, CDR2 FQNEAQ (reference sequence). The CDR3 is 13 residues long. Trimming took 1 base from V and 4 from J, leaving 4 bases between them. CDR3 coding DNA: TGTGCCAGCAGCTTAGGGGGTAATGAAAAACTGTTTTTT. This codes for CASSLGGNEKLFF.

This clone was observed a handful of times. The CDR3 region is CASRRRGVRQETQYF. The DNA for the CDR3 is TGTGCCAGCAGACGCAGGGGGGTGAGGCAAGAGACCCAGTACTTC. This chain connects TRBV27 to TRBJ2-5; possibly TRBD1 for D (7 bases). V was clipped by 6 bases and J by 2 bases, with 16 bases between them. Germline CDR1 is MNHEY and CDR2 is SMNVEV (reference sequence). The CDR3 is 15 residues long.

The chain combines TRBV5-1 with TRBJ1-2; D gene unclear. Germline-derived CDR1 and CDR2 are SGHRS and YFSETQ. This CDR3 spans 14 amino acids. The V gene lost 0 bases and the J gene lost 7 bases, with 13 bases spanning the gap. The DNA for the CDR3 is TGCGCCAGCAGCTTGGCAGCCGCCGAGGGTGGCTACACCTTC. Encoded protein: CASSLAAAEGGYTF.

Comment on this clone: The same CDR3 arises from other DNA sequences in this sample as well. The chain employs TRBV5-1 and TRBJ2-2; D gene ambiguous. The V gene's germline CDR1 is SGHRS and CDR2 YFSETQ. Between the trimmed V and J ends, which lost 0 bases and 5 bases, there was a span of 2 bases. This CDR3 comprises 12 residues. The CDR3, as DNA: TGCGCCAGCAGCTTGGATACCGGGGAGCTGTTTTTT. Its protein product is CASSLDTGELFF.

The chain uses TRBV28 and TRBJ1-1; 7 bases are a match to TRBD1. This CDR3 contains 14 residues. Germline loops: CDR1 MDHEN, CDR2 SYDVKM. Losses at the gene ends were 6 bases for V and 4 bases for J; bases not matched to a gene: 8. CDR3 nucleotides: TGTGCCAGCAGGCAAGGGGGCTCTGCCACTGAAGCTTTCTTT. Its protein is CASRQGGSATEAFF.